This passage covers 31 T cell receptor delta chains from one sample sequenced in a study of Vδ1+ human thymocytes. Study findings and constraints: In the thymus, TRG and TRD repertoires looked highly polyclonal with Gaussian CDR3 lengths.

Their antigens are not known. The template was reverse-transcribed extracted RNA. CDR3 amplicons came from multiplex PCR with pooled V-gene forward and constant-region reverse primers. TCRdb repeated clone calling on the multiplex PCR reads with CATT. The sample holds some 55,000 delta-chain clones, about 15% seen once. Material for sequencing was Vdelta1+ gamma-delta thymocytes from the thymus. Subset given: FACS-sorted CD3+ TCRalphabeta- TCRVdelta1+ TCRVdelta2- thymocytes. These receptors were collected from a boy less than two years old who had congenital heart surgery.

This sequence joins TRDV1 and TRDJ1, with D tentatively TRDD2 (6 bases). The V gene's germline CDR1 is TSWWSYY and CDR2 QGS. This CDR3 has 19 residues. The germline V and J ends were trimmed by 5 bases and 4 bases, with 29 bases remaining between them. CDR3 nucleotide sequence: TGTGCTCTTGGGCCCCGAAGAATCCTACCCCTTGGGGTAAGCGATAAACTCATCTTT. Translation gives CALGPRRILPLGVSDKLIF.

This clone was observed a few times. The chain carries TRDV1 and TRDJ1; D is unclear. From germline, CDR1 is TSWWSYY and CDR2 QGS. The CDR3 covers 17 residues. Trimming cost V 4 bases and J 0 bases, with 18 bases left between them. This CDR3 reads CALGAKDPSLYTDKLIF. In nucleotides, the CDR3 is TGTGCTCTTGGGGCCAAGGATCCCTCCCTCTACACCGATAAACTCATCTTT.

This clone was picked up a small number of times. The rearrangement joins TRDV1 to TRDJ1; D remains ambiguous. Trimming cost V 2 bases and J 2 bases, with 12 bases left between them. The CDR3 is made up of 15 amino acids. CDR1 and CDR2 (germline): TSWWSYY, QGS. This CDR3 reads CALGEAPGWTDKLIF. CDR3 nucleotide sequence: TGTGCTCTTGGGGAAGCACCCGGATGGACCGATAAACTCATCTTT.

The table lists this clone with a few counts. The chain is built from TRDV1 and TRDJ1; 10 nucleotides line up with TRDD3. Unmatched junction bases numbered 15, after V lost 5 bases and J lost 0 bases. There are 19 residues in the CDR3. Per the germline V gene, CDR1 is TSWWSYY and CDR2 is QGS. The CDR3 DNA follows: TGTGCTCTTGGGAGGGCCTCCCGGGGGATACGCACCTACACCGATAAACTCATCTTT. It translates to CALGRASRGIRTYTDKLIF.

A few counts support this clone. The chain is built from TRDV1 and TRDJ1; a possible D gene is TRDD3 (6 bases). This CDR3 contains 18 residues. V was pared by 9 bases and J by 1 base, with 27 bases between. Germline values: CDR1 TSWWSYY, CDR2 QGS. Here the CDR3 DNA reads TGTGCTCTCGACCTTTCTGGCGGGATAACGGAATCCACCGATAAACTCATCTTT. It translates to CALDLSGGITESTDKLIF.

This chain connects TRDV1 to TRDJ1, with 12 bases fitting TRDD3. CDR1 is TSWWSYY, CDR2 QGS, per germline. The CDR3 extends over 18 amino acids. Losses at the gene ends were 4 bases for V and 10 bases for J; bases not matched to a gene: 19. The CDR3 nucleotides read TGTGCTCTTGGGGCCAAGATGTTCCTAATACTGGGGGATACTCTACTCATCTTT. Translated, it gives CALGAKMFLILGDTLLIF.

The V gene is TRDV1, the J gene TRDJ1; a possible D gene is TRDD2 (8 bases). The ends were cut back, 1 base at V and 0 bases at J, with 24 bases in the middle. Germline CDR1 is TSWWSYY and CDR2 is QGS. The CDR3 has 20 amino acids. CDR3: CALGERSSYSLGVHTDKLIF. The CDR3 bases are TGTGCTCTTGGGGAACGCTCTTCCTACTCGCTGGGGGTACACACCGATAAACTCATCTTT.

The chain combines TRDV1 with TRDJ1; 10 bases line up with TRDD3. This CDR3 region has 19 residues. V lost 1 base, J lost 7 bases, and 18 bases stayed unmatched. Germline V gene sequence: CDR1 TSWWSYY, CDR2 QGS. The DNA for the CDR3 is TGTGCTCTTGGGGAACCAATCCTACGACTGGGGGATTGTAGTGGTAAACTCATCTTT. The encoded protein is CALGEPILRLGDCSGKLIF.

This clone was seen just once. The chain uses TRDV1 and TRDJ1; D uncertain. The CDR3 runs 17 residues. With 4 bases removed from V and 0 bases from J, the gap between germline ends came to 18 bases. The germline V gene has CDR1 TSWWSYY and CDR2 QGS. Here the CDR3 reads CALGALNCTENTDKLIF. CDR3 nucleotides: TGTGCTCTTGGGGCCTTGAATTGTACTGAGAACACCGATAAACTCATCTTT.

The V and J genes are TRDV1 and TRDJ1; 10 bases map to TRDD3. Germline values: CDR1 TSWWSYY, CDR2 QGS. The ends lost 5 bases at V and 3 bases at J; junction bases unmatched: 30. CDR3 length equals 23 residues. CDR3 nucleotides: TGTGCTCTTGGGATAAGCTCGACCGAAGTTGGAGGCTGGGGGATAGGGGTAGCCGATAAACTCATCTTT. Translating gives CALGISSTEVGGWGIGVADKLIF.

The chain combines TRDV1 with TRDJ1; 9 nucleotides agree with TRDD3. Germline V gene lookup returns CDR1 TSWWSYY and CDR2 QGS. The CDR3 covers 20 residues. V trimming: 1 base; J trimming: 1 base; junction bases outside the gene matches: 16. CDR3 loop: CALGERGCRTGGECTDKLIF. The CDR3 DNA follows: TGTGCTCTTGGGGAACGGGGATGCCGCACTGGGGGAGAGTGCACCGATAAACTCATCTTT.

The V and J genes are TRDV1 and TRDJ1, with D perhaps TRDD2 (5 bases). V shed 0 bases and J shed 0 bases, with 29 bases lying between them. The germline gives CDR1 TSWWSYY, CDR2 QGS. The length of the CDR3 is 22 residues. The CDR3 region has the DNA TGTGCTCTTGGGGAACTACCCGCTTCCACTAAGTCTCCATCCCCGTACACCGATAAACTCATCTTT. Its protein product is CALGELPASTKSPSPYTDKLIF.

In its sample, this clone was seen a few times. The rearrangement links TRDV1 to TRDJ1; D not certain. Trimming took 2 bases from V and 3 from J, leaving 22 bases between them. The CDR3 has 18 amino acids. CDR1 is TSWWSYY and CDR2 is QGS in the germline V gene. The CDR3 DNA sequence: TGTGCTCTTGGGGAATTCCCGTGGTTAGGGTTGGGCGCCGATAAACTCATCTTT. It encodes CALGEFPWLGLGADKLIF.

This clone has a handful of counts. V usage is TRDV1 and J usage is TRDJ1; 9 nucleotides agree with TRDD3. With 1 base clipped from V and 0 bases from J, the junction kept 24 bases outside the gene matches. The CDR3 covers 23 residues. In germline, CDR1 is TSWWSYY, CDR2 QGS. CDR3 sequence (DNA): TGTGCTCTTGGGGAACCCCCCCTCTTCCTAACCGTACTGGGGGAAATGTACACCGATAAACTCATCTTT. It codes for CALGEPPLFLTVLGEMYTDKLIF.

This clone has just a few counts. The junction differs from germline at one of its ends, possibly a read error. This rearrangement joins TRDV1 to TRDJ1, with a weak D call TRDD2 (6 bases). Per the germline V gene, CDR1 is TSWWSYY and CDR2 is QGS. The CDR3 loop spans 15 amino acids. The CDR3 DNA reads TGTGCTCTTGGGGAACGTTCGTCCTACGGGTATAAACCCATCTTT. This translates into CALGERSSYGYKPIF.

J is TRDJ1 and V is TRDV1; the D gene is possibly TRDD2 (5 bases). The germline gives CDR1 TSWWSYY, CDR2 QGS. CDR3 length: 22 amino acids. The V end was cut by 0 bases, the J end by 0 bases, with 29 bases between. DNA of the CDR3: TGTGCTCTTGGGGAACTTCCTATTGAGTCTGTGCTTCCCTGGAGATACACCGATAAACTCATCTTT. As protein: CALGELPIESVLPWRYTDKLIF.

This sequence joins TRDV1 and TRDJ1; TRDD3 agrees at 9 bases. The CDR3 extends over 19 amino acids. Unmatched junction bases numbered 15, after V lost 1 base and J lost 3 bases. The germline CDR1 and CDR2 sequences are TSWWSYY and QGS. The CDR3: CALGEHLLLLGDGADKLIF. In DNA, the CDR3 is TGTGCTCTTGGGGAACATCTCCTACTTCTGGGGGATGGGGCCGATAAACTCATCTTT.

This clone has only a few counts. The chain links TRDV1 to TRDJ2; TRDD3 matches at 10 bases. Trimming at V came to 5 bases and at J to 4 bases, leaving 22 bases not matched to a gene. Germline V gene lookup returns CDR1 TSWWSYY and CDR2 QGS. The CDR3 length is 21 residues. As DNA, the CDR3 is TGTGCTCTTGGGCCCTCATTCCCACCGTACTGGGGGATGCGTCAGACAGCACAACTCTTCTTT. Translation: CALGPSFPPYWGMRQTAQLFF.

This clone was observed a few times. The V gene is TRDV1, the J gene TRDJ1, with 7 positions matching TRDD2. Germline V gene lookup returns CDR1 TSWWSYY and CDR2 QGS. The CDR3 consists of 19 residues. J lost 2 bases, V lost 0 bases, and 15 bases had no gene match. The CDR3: CALGELFPTEKRKTDKLIF. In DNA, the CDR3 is TGTGCTCTTGGGGAACTTTTTCCTACGGAGAAAAGAAAGACCGATAAACTCATCTTT.

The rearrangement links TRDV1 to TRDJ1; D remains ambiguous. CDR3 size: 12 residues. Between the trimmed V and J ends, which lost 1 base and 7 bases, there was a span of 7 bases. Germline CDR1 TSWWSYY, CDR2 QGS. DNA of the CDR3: TGTGCTCTTGGGGAACCCCCTAGTAAACTCATCTTT. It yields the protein CALGEPPSKLIF.

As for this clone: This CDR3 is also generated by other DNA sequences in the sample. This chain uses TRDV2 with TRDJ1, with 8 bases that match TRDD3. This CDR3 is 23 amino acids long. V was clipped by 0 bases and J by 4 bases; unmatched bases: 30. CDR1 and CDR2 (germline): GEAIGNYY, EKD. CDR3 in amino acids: CACDTAFCSLTGYLRDTNDKLIF. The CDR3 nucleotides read TGTGCCTGTGACACCGCATTCTGTAGCCTTACTGGTTATTTGAGGGATACGAACGATAAACTCATCTTT.

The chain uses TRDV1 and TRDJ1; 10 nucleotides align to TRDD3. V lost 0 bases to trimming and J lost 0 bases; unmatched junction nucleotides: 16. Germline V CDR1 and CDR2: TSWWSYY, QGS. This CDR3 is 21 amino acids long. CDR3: CALGELIHSTGGFEYTDKLIF. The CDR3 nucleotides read TGTGCTCTTGGGGAACTAATTCACAGTACTGGGGGATTCGAGTACACCGATAAACTCATCTTT.

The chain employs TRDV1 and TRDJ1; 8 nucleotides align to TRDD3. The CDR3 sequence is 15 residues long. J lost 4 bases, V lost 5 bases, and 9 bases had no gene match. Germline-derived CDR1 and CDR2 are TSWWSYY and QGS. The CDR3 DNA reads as TGTGCTCTTGGGCCCCAACTGGGGGGTTTCGATAAACTCATCTTT. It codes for CALGPQLGGFDKLIF.

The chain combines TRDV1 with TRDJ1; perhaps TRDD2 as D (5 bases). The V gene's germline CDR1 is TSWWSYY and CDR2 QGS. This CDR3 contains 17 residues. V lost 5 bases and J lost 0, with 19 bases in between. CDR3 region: CALGTPFALKYTDKLIF. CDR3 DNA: TGTGCTCTTGGGACGCCCTTCGCCCTCAAGTACACCGATAAACTCATCTTT.

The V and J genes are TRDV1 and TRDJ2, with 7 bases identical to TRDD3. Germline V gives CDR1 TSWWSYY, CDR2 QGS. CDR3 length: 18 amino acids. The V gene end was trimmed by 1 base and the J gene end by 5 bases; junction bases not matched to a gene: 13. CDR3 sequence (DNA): TGTGCTCTTGGGGAACGCGGCGATACTGGGGATTCTACAGCACAACTCTTCTTT. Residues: CALGERGDTGDSTAQLFF.

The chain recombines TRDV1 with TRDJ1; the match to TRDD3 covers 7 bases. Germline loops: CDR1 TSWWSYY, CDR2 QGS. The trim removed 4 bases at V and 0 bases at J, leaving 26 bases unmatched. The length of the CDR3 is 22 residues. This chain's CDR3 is CALGGFPHPGGTGAQYTDKLIF. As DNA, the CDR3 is TGTGCTCTTGGGGGCTTCCCTCATCCGGGTGGGACTGGGGCTCAGTACACCGATAAACTCATCTTT.

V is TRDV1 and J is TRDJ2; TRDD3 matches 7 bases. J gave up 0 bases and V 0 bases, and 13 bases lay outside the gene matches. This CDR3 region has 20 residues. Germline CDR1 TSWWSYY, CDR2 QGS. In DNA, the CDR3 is TGTGCTCTTGGGGAACTAGTTTACTGGGGACCCATAGCTTTGACAGCACAACTCTTCTTT. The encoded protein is CALGELVYWGPIALTAQLFF.

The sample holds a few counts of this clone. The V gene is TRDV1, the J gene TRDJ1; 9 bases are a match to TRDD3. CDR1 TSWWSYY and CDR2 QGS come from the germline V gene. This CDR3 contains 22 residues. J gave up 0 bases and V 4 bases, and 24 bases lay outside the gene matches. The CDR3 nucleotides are TGTGCTCTTGGGGTCTGGCCTTCCTGTTGTACTGGGGGACCCCACGACACCGATAAACTCATCTTT. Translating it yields CALGVWPSCCTGGPHDTDKLIF.

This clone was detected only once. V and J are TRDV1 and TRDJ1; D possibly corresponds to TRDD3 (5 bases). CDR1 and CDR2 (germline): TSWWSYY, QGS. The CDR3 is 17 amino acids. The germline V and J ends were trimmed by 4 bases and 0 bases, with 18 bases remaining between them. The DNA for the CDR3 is TGTGCTCTTGGGGCCTCAAAACGGGGACGGTACACCGATAAACTCATCTTT. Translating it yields CALGASKRGRYTDKLIF.

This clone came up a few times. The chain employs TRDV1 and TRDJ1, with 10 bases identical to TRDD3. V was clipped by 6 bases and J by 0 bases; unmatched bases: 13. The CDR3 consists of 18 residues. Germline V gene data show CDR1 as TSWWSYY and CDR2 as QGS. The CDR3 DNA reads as TGTGCTCTTGGACCAACCTCCTGGGGGATAATATACACCGATAAACTCATCTTT. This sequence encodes CALGPTSWGIIYTDKLIF.

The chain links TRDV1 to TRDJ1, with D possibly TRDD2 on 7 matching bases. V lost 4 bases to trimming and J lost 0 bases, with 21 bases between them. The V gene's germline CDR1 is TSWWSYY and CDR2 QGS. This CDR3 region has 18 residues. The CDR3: CALGGPLPRGWYTDKLIF. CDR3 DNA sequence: TGTGCTCTTGGGGGCCCCCTTCCTCGGGGATGGTACACCGATAAACTCATCTTT.